This TCR beta chain was identified in a study of cytotoxic CD8 clonotypes in ibrutinib-treated CLL. In the study overall: In all, about 11 patients were relapsed/refractory, approximately 14 were treatment-naive and fewer than 18 were IGHV unmutated.

Repertoires were generated with immunoSEQ multiplex PCR, while TCRdb's copy carries only in-frame clones and drops some. Among roughly 300,000 clones listed, less than 85% were seen once. The CDR3 loop spans 12 amino acids. V shed 5 bases and J shed 1 base, with 8 bases lying between them. CDR1 and CDR2 (germline): SQVTM, ANQGSEA. This TCR derives from a human donor with chronic lymphocytic leukemia. The source was PBMCs, collected at disease progression, from a patient treated with ibrutinib. The rearrangement joins TRBV29-1 to TRBJ2-5; D remains unclear. CDR3 sequence reads: CSVRSLQETQYF. CDR3 sequence (DNA): TGCAGCGTTCGTTCACTCCAAGAGACCCAGTACTTC.